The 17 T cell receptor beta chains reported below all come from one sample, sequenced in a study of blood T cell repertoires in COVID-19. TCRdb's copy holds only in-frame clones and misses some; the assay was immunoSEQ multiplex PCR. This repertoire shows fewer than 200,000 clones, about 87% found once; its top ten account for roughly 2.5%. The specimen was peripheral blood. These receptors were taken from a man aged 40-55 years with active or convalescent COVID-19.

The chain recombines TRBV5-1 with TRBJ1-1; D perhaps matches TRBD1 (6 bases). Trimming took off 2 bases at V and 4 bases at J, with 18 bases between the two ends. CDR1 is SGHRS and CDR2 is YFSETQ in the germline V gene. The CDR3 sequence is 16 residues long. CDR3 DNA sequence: TGCGCCAGCAGCTTCTGGGGGCAGTTTTCATCCACTGAAGCTTTCTTT. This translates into CASSFWGQFSSTEAFF.

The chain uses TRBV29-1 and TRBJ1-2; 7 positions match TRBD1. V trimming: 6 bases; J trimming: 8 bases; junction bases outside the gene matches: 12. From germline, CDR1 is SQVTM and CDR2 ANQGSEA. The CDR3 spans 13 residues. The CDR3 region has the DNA TGCAGCGTAGGTATCGGGACAGTCAAAGGCTACACCTTC. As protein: CSVGIGTVKGYTF.

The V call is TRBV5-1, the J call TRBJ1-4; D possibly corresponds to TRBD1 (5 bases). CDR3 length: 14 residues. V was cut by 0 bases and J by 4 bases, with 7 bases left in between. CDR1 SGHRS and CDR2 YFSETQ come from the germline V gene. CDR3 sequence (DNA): TGCGCCAGCAGCTTGGGACAGCTTAATGAAAAACTGTTTTTT. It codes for CASSLGQLNEKLFF.

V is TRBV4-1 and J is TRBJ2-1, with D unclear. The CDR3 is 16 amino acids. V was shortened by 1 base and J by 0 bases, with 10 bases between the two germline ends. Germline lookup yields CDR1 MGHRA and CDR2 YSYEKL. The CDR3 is CASSQVDMLSYNEQFF. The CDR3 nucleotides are TGCGCCAGCAGCCAAGTTGACATGCTCTCCTACAATGAGCAGTTCTTC.

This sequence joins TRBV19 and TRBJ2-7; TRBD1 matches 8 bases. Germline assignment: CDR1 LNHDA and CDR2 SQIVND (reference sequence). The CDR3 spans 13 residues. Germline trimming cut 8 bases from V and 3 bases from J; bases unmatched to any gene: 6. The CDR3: CASAGTGRYEQYF. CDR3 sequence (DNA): TGTGCCAGTGCGGGGACAGGCCGCTACGAGCAGTACTTC.

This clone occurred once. The CDR3, as DNA: TGCGCCAGCAGCCAAGATGGCAGATACGAGCAGTACTTC. It yields the protein CASSQDGRYEQYF. V gene TRBV4-1 combines with J gene TRBJ2-7; D remains unclear. V gave up 0 bases and J gave up 4 bases, with 7 bases separating them. The CDR3 extends over 13 amino acids. The germline gives CDR1 MGHRA, CDR2 YSYEKL.

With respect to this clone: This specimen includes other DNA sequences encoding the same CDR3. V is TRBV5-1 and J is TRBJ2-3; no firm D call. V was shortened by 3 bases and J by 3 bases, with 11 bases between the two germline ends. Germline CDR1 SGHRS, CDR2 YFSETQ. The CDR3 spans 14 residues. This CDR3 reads CASSSGERTDTQYF. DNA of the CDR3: TGCGCCAGCAGCTCAGGCGAGAGAACAGATACGCAGTATTTT.

The CDR3 region is CASSPGQPPLHF. The CDR3 nucleotides read TGCGCCAGCAGCCCCGGACAGCCACCCCTCCACTTT. V is TRBV4-1 and J is TRBJ1-6; possibly TRBD1 for D (6 bases). CDR1 MGHRA and CDR2 YSYEKL come from the germline V gene. This CDR3 region has 12 residues. V was pared by 4 bases and J by 11 bases, with 9 bases between.

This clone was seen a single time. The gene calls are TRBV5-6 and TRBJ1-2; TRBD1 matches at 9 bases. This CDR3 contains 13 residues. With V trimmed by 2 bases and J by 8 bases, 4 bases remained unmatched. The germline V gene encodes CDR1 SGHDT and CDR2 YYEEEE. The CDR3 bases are TGTGCCAGCAGCTTATCGACAGGGGGAGGCTACACCTTC. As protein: CASSLSTGGGYTF.

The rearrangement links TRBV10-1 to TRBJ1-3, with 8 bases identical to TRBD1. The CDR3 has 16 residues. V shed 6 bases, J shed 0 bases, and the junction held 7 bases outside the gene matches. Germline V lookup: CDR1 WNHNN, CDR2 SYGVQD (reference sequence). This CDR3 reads CASSPGQGNSGNTIYF. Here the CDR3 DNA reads TGCGCCAGCAGCCCCGGACAGGGAAACTCTGGAAACACCATATATTTT.

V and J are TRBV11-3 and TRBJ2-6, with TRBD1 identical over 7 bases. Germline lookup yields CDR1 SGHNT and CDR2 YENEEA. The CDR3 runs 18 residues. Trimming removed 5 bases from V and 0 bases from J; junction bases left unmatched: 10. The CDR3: CASSEQGSQLSGANVLTF. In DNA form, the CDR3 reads TGTGCCAGCAGCGAACAGGGGTCTCAACTCTCTGGGGCCAACGTCCTGACTTTC.

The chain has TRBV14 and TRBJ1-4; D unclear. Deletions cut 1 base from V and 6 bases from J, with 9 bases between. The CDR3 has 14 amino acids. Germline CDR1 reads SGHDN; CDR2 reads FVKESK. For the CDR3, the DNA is TGTGCCAGCAGCCAAGGGGGAGGCTATGAAAAACTGTTTTTT. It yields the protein CASSQGGGYEKLFF.

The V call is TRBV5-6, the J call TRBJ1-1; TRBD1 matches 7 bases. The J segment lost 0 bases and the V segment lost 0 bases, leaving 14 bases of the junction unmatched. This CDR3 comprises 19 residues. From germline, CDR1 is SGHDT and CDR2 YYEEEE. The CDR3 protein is CASSLDRRRKGAMNTEAFF. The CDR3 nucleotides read TGTGCCAGCAGCTTGGACCGGCGGCGGAAGGGGGCTATGAACACTGAAGCTTTCTTT.

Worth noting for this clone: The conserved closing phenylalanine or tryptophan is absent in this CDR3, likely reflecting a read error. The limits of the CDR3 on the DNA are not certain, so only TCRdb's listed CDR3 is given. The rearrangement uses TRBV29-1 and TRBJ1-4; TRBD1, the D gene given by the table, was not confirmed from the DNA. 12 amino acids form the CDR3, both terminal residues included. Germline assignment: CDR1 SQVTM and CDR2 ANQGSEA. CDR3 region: CSVRGQGGVYFG.

CDR3 bases: TGCGCCAGCAGCTGGACAGGTGGCGCGTACGAGCAGTACTTC. It codes for CASSWTGGAYEQYF. The chain links TRBV5-1 to TRBJ2-7; 7 nucleotides match TRBD1. The length of the CDR3 is 14 residues. Germline-derived CDR1 and CDR2 are SGHRS and YFSETQ. V dropped 3 bases and J dropped 4; count of bases not matched to a gene: 7. The variable domain in full, with the rest retrieved from reference TRBV5-1 and TRBJ2-7, is KAGVTQTPRYLIKTRGQQVTLSCSPISGHRSVSWYQQTPGQGLQFLFEYFSETQRNKGNFPGRFSGRQFSNSRSEMNVSTLELGDSALYLCASSWTGGAYEQYFGPGTRLTVT.

The CDR3 reads CASSHARGRPGSSYNSPLHF. CDR3 nucleotide sequence: TGTGCCAGCAGCCACGCCAGGGGACGACCTGGTAGCTCCTATAATTCACCCCTCCACTTT. The rearrangement joins TRBV13 to TRBJ1-6; weak D call: TRBD1 (6 bases). This CDR3 comprises 20 residues. Germline CDR1 and CDR2: PRHDT and FYEKMQ (reference sequence). The ends were cut back, 5 bases at V and 0 bases at J, with 23 bases in the middle.

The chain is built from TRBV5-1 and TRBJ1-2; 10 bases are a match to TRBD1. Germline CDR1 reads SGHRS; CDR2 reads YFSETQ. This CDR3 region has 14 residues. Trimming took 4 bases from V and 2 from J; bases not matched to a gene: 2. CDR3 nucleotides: TGCGCCAGCAGCACGGGACAGGGGAACTATGGCTACACCTTC. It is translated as CASSTGQGNYGYTF.